This passage covers 29 T cell receptor beta chains from one sample sequenced in a study of radiation and T cells in renal cell carcinoma. Sequencing used immunoSEQ multiplex PCR; TCRdb keeps in-frame clones, though not all of them. The table lists tens of thousands of clones, 60% to 80% of them singletons, with 35% to 45% in the top ten. Sample time point: baseline pretreatment blood. Treatment denoted: 15 Gy SBRT to primary tumor, nephrectomy 4 weeks later. This material consisted of blood, taken from a patient whose treatment included radiotherapy and nephrectomy. These receptors were taken from a man in his sixties with renal cell carcinoma.

CDR3 protein: CASRSEAGLDTQYF. The CDR3 nucleotides read TGTGCCAGCAGAAGCGAGGCGGGCTTAGATACGCAGTATTTT. V and J are TRBV6-4 and TRBJ2-3; perhaps TRBD2 as D (5 bases). The CDR3 loop spans 14 amino acids. The V gene's germline CDR1 is MRHNA and CDR2 SNTAGT. Deletions cut 6 bases from V and 5 bases from J, with 15 bases between.

This sequence joins TRBV5-1 and TRBJ2-3; D possibly corresponds to TRBD2 (6 bases). The V and J ends lost 5 bases and 2 bases respectively, with 15 bases between them. The CDR3 has 15 amino acids. The germline gives CDR1 SGHRS, CDR2 YFSETQ. CDR3: CASSDRREYTDTQYF. CDR3 DNA sequence: TGCGCCAGCAGTGATAGACGGGAGTACACAGATACGCAGTATTTT.

This clone was observed a handful of times. J is TRBJ2-2 and V is TRBV6-1; D call uncertain. Deletions cut 5 bases from V and 11 bases from J, with 18 bases between. Germline CDR1 MNHNS, CDR2 SASEGT. The CDR3 is 14 amino acids. As DNA, the CDR3 is TGTGCCAGCAGTATCTCGGCTTCGACCATCGAGCTGTTTTTT. Protein sequence: CASSISASTIELFF.

CDR3 region: CASSLYHEQFF. The CDR3 DNA follows: TGTGCCAGCAGCTTATATCATGAGCAGTTCTTC. V and J are TRBV7-9 and TRBJ2-1; D gene uncertain. The CDR3 is 11 residues long. Trimming took off 2 bases at V and 8 bases at J, with 4 bases between the two ends. CDR1 SEHNR and CDR2 FQNEAQ come from the germline V gene (reference sequence).

The chain carries TRBV5-6 and TRBJ1-5, with 9 bases matching TRBD1. V dropped 4 bases and J dropped 2; count of bases not matched to a gene: 7. Germline assignment: CDR1 SGHDT and CDR2 YYEEEE. This CDR3 contains 16 residues. CDR3 in DNA: TGTGCCAGCAGCGTCACAGGGGGCTGGCGCAATCAGCCCCAGCATTTT. It codes for CASSVTGGWRNQPQHF.

This chain uses TRBV11-2 with TRBJ2-1, with D possibly being TRBD2 (5 bases). The CDR3 has 14 amino acids. Trimming removed 0 bases at V and 10 bases at J, with 13 bases between. Germline assignment: CDR1 SGHAT and CDR2 FQNNGV. Written as DNA, the CDR3 is TGTGCCAGCAGCTTAGATAGGTCGGGCGGGGAGCAGTTCTTC. Its translation is CASSLDRSGGEQFF.

This chain connects TRBV19 to TRBJ1-2; TRBD1 is a possible D gene (5 bases). The CDR3 totals 14 residues. Trimming took off 5 bases at V and 8 bases at J, with 18 bases between the two ends. The germline gives CDR1 LNHDA, CDR2 SQIVND (reference sequence). CDR3 bases: TGTGCCAGTAGTCTTCCCGGGACTACCGCCGGCTACACCTTC. Translating it yields CASSLPGTTAGYTF.

The chain links TRBV28 to TRBJ2-4; 12 bases agree with TRBD1. J was trimmed by 9 bases and V by 5 bases; bases with no gene match: 8. From germline, CDR1 is MDHEN and CDR2 SYDVKM. There are 15 residues in the CDR3. In DNA, the CDR3 is TGTGCCAGCAGTCTCCGGGACAGGGGGCGGGTCATTCAGTACTTC. Its translation: CASSLRDRGRVIQYF. Combining the CDR3 with reference TRBV28 and TRBJ2-4 gives the whole variable domain DVKVTQSSRYLVKRTGEKVFLECVQDMDHENMFWYRQDPGLGLRLIYFSYDVKMKEKGDIPEGYSVSREKKERFSLILESASTNQTSMYLCASSLRDRGRVIQYFGAGTRLSVL.

This chain links TRBV7-3 with TRBJ1-1, with a tentative D call TRBD1 (6 bases). This CDR3 has 13 amino acids. Germline-derived CDR1 and CDR2 are SGHTA and FQGTGA. Trimming took 5 bases from V and 1 from J, leaving 8 bases between them. CDR3 sequence reads: CASSLQGNTEAFF. CDR3 nucleotide sequence: TGTGCCAGCAGCCTACAGGGGAACACTGAAGCTTTCTTT.

This chain joins TRBV4-1 and TRBJ2-3; 8 bases match TRBD2. The CDR3 is 13 amino acids. CDR1 is MGHRA and CDR2 is YSYEKL in the germline V gene. V gave up 8 bases and J gave up 5 bases; unmatched junction bases: 6. The CDR3 sequence: CASAPREGDTQYF. The DNA of the CDR3 is TGCGCCAGCGCCCCACGGGAGGGAGATACGCAGTATTTT.

The chain carries TRBV7-9 and TRBJ2-5, with D uncertain. V shed 4 bases and J shed 1 base, with 7 bases lying between them. There are 13 residues in the CDR3. CDR1 is SEHNR and CDR2 is FQNEAQ in the germline V gene (reference sequence). In nucleotides, the CDR3 is TGTGCCAGCAGCTGGGCCCCCCAAGAGACCCAGTACTTC. This translates into CASSWAPQETQYF.

This chain joins TRBV4-3 and TRBJ1-4, with D perhaps matching TRBD1 (6 bases). V lost 1 base and J lost 3, with 9 bases in between. This CDR3 comprises 15 residues. Germline V gene data show CDR1 as LGHNA and CDR2 as YSLEER. CDR3 DNA: TGCGCCAGCAGCCAAGTGGGGGGGCCTAATGAAAAACTGTTTTTT. Amino acids: CASSQVGGPNEKLFF.

This chain uses TRBV14 with TRBJ1-4; no clear D. Trimming took off 2 bases at V and 8 bases at J, with 3 bases between the two ends. The CDR3 is 11 residues long. Germline V gene sequence: CDR1 SGHDN, CDR2 FVKESK. In DNA, the CDR3 is TGTGCCAGCAGCCAAAGCGAAAAACTGTTTTTT. Translated, it gives CASSQSEKLFF.

CDR3 loop: CASSLGSHNEQFF. As DNA, the CDR3 is TGTGCCAGCAGCTTAGGATCCCACAATGAGCAGTTCTTC. This chain links TRBV7-2 with TRBJ2-1; D remains ambiguous. CDR3 length: 13 residues. The germline V gene has CDR1 SGHTA and CDR2 FQGNSA. The V end lost 1 base, the J end lost 5 bases, and 6 bases lay between the germline ends. Based on the CDR3 plus reference TRBV7-2 and TRBJ2-1, the full variable domain is GAGVSQSPSNKVTEKGKDVELRCDPISGHTALYWYRQSLGQGLEFLIYFQGNSAPDKSGLPSDRFSAERTGGSVSTLTIQRTQQEDSAVYLCASSLGSHNEQFFGPGTRLTVL.

The rearrangement joins TRBV11-3 to TRBJ2-1, with a weak D call TRBD1 (6 bases). Germline assignment: CDR1 SGHNT and CDR2 YENEEA. The CDR3 loop spans 14 amino acids. Trimming shortened V by 6 bases and J by 8 bases, and 17 bases separated the two germline ends. The CDR3 region is CASSGDTLSHEQFF. Here the CDR3 DNA reads TGTGCCAGCAGTGGGGACACCCTCTCCCATGAGCAGTTCTTC.

The chain employs TRBV7-6 and TRBJ2-1; TRBD2 might be the D (6 bases). Trimming removed 4 bases from V and 4 bases from J, with 14 bases in between. The CDR3 is made up of 15 amino acids. CDR1 SGHVS and CDR2 FNYEAQ come from the germline V gene. The CDR3 spells CASSYLATSYNEQFF. Here the CDR3 DNA reads TGTGCCAGCAGCTATCTAGCGACCTCTTACAATGAGCAGTTCTTC. Using reference TRBV7-6 and TRBJ2-1 for the parts outside the CDR3, the full variable domain is GAGVSQSPRYKVTKRGQDVALRCDPISGHVSLYWYRQALGQGPEFLTYFNYEAQQDKSGLPNDRFSAERPEGSISTLTIQRTEQRDSAMYRCASSYLATSYNEQFFGPGTRLTVL.

The chain employs TRBV7-9 and TRBJ2-5; tentative D call: TRBD1 (5 bases). There are 14 residues in the CDR3. In germline, CDR1 is SEHNR, CDR2 FQNEAQ (reference sequence). Trimming removed 5 bases from V and 0 bases from J, with 10 bases in between. CDR3: CASSQTAYQETQYF. CDR3 DNA: TGTGCCAGCAGCCAGACAGCGTACCAAGAGACCCAGTACTTC.

The CDR3 DNA reads TGTGCCAGCTCACCACCGTACAAGCGCGACACTGAAGCTTTCTTT. Translating it yields CASSPPYKRDTEAFF. The chain combines TRBV18 with TRBJ1-1; D remains unclear. CDR3 length: 15 residues. CDR1 is KGHSH and CDR2 is LQKENI in the germline V gene. V lost 0 bases to trimming and J lost 3 bases, with 11 bases between them.

The chain couples TRBV5-6 to TRBJ2-1; 14 bases map to TRBD2. Trimming took 0 bases from V and 4 from J; bases not matched to a gene: 3. Germline V gene data show CDR1 as SGHDT and CDR2 as YYEEEE. This CDR3 is 17 amino acids long. The CDR3 DNA reads as TGTGCCAGCAGCTTGGGACTAGCGGGAGGGCTATACAATGAGCAGTTCTTC. Translated: CASSLGLAGGLYNEQFF.

The chain is built from TRBV14 and TRBJ2-3; D not certain. Germline V lookup: CDR1 SGHDN, CDR2 FVKESK. Trimming removed 2 bases at V and 1 base at J, with 4 bases between. This CDR3 comprises 13 residues. The DNA of the CDR3 is TGTGCCAGCAGCCAAAGGGGCACAGATACGCAGTATTTT. Translation gives CASSQRGTDTQYF.

The chain links TRBV5-1 to TRBJ2-2; 10 nucleotides match TRBD2. V was clipped by 0 bases and J by 0 bases; unmatched bases: 5. CDR3 length: 18 residues. The germline V gene encodes CDR1 SGHRS and CDR2 YFSETQ. This CDR3 is CASSLAAGGPPNTGELFF. CDR3 bases: TGCGCCAGCAGCTTGGCAGCGGGAGGGCCCCCGAACACCGGGGAGCTGTTTTTT.

V gene TRBV5-1 combines with J gene TRBJ2-1, with D hard to call. The germline V and J ends were trimmed by 0 bases and 1 base, with 5 bases remaining between them. Germline V gene sequence: CDR1 SGHRS, CDR2 YFSETQ. The CDR3 extends over 14 amino acids. CDR3 sequence: CASSLDFSYNEQFF. CDR3 nucleotide sequence: TGCGCCAGCAGCTTGGACTTTTCCTACAATGAGCAGTTCTTC.

This clone has more than one count but fewer than ten. The chain carries TRBV25-1 and TRBJ2-1; D is unclear. Per germline, CDR1 MGHDK and CDR2 SYGVNS. V lost 3 bases, J lost 4 bases, and 10 bases lay in between. This CDR3 has 14 amino acids. CDR3 nucleotide sequence: TGTGCCAGCAGTGAGTCCCCGGAGTACAATGAGCAGTTCTTC. Its translation is CASSESPEYNEQFF.

The V gene is TRBV5-3, the J gene TRBJ2-1; no firm D call. TRBV5-3 belongs to the ORF category, with a function that is uncertain. Trimming removed 2 bases at V and 10 bases at J, with 28 bases between. The CDR3 is 18 residues long. The CDR3 bases are TGTGCCAGAAGCTTATCGCTCTCCGGCACTTGTGTTGAGAACGAGCAGTTCTTC. It translates to CARSLSLSGTCVENEQFF.

This chain uses TRBV5-1 with TRBJ2-1, with D unclear. V lost 0 bases and J 10 bases, leaving 11 bases between the germline ends. CDR3 length: 13 amino acids. Germline values: CDR1 SGHRS, CDR2 YFSETQ. The CDR3 bases are TGCGCCAGCAGCTTGGTAGTCAGTCAAGAGCAGTTCTTC. Translation gives CASSLVVSQEQFF.

The chain employs TRBV28 and TRBJ2-7, with 7 bases lining up with TRBD1. CDR1 and CDR2 from the germline V gene are MDHEN and SYDVKM. Trimming took 6 bases from V and 3 from J; bases not matched to a gene: 8. The CDR3 length is 14 residues. Written as DNA, the CDR3 is TGTGCCAGCAGGAATACAGGGGCCTACTACGAGCAGTACTTC. Translated: CASRNTGAYYEQYF.

The chain recombines TRBV6-5 with TRBJ1-5; D not resolved. The CDR3 has 13 residues. CDR1 and CDR2 from the germline V gene are MNHEY and SVGAGI. With 6 bases removed from V and 6 bases from J, the gap between germline ends came to 12 bases. The CDR3: CASRLTGSQPQHF. CDR3 nucleotides: TGTGCCAGCAGACTGACCGGCTCTCAGCCCCAGCATTTT.

This chain connects TRBV4-3 to TRBJ2-2; perhaps TRBD2 as D (5 bases). V lost 5 bases and J 7 bases, leaving 14 bases between the germline ends. CDR3 length equals 14 residues. Germline CDR1 LGHNA, CDR2 YSLEER. In DNA, the CDR3 is TGCGCCAGCAGCTCGACTACCCGAAACGGGGAGCTGTTTTTT. Translation: CASSSTTRNGELFF.

This rearrangement joins TRBV5-4 to TRBJ1-2; a possible D gene is TRBD1 (6 bases). Germline CDR1 reads SGHNT; CDR2 reads YYREEE (reference sequence). V gave up 2 bases and J gave up 1 base, with 9 bases separating them. The CDR3 totals 14 residues. Written as DNA, the CDR3 is TGTGCCAGCAGCTTTACAGGGAGTAACTATGGCTACACCTTC. Its translation: CASSFTGSNYGYTF.